This T cell receptor (beta chain) was sequenced during a study of blood T cell repertoires in COVID-19. This clone has only one observation. Clones were sequenced by immunoSEQ multiplex PCR, and TCRdb holds only the in-frame ones, with some missing. The sample gives 350,000 to 450,000 clones, about 90% of which show up once; 1.7% is in the top ten. The CDR3 totals 13 residues. Germline-derived CDR1 and CDR2 are SGHDT and YYEEEE. V lost 0 bases and J 8 bases, leaving 11 bases between the germline ends. The rearrangement links TRBV5-6 to TRBJ1-1; D gene uncertain. Sequences were obtained from PBMCs or T cells enriched from blood (not recorded which). This receptor was identified in a woman aged 25 to 39 who had recovered from COVID-19. The CDR3 protein is CASSLAVPAEAFF. CDR3 nucleotide sequence: TGTGCCAGCAGCTTGGCCGTCCCCGCGGAAGCTTTCTTT.